The TCR beta chain under discussion was sequenced for a study of blood T cell repertoires in COVID-19. As for the study in general: From T cells, B-cell-depleted T cells, or PBMCs came the material, which was cDNA or gDNA.

This CDR3 region has 15 residues. Germline V lookup: CDR1 SNHLY, CDR2 FYNNEI. V was clipped by 6 bases and J by 2 bases; unmatched bases: 5. Sequencing used immunoSEQ multiplex PCR; TCRdb keeps in-frame clones, though not all of them. This sample has approximately 150,000 clones, with about 89% found just once. All recovered Cohort 3 donors got two negative PCRs, got clearance, or saw symptom resolution. The V gene is TRBV2, the J gene TRBJ2-7; TRBD2 matches at 12 bases. Sequenced input: PBMCs or T cells enriched from blood (not recorded which). The receptor comes from a man between 60 and 75 years old who had recovered from COVID-19. The CDR3 here is CASSRTSGVAYEQYF. CDR3 nucleotide sequence: TGTGCCAGCAGCCGGACTAGCGGGGTCGCCTACGAGCAGTACTTC.